This T cell receptor beta chain was obtained from a study of cytomegalovirus exposure and HLA in healthy donors. Study information: An early release of data contained 75 million to 90 million unique TCRs, which came from HLA-typed donors.

PCR amplification relied on 60 Vbeta primers (plus 13 Jbeta primers). Produced via immunoSEQ multiplex PCR; TCRdb's table is partial and in-frame only. This sample carries around 120,000 clones, about three quarters of them seen once, and the ten largest clones take around 3%. Overall study findings and caveats: Evidence from a later analysis indicated that most CMV-associated TCR beta chains looked HLA-restricted. High specificity and sensitivity for cytomegalovirus status were reported for the classifier.

About this clone itself: Its antigen is currently unknown.

This sequence was found in a middle-aged woman in good health and CMV-seropositive. The sample consisted of PBMCs.

CDR3 coding DNA: TGTGCCAGCTTGACCGCGGCTAATGAAAAACTGTTTTTT. Its translation is CASLTAANEKLFF. The chain carries TRBV6-1 and TRBJ1-4; D ambiguous. The CDR3 extends over 13 amino acids. Trimming pared 8 bases from V and 3 bases from J, leaving 10 bases between. Germline values: CDR1 MNHNS, CDR2 SASEGT.